This T cell receptor (beta chain) was documented in a study of blood T cell repertoires in COVID-19. At the level of the study: Collection of acute and convalescent COVID-19 samples took place in the United States, Italy and Spain. The analysed material was cDNA or gDNA that came from T cells, B-cell-depleted T cells, or PBMCs.

Authors' methods: Amplifying reference gene primers gave estimates of nucleated cell counts. Sequencing was performed with immunoSEQ multiplex PCR; in TCRdb, only in-frame clones are kept and a portion is missing. For V, J and clone size, that table is used; D and trimming come from the DNA. The data show about 70,000 clones, with approximately 90% seen just once and 2.6% held by the top ten. Germline lookup yields CDR1 MNHEY and CDR2 SMNVEV (reference sequence). This CDR3 spans 12 amino acids. V gave up 4 bases and J gave up 5 bases; unmatched junction bases: 1. The specimen sequenced was peripheral blood. The V call is TRBV27, the J call TRBJ1-1; 7 bases line up with TRBD1. This clonotype was obtained from a man in his fifties or sixties with COVID-19, enrolled during active disease. CDR3 sequence: CASSSGGTEAFF. CDR3 DNA sequence: TGTGCCAGCAGTTCAGGGGGTACTGAAGCTTTCTTT.